Listed here are 10 T cell receptor beta chains from one sample, sequenced in a study of T cell repertoires in cytomegalovirus infection. TCRdb called the reads again in MiXCR, with one record for every CDR3 protein. In the table there are around 100,000 distinct CDR3 sequences, over 25% of which are singletons. The antigens for these receptors are not known. Sequences were derived from CD8+ T cells from cultured PBMCs, sampled from culture after CMV antigen stimulation. The receptors come from a human donor in good health (CMV status not recorded). Some clones in this sample may be carry-over from other donors' samples.

This clonotype was seen more than once but under ten times. This chain connects TRBV6-6 to TRBJ1-1; 7 bases agree with TRBD1. This CDR3 contains 14 residues. Germline V lookup: CDR1 MNHNY, CDR2 SVGAGI (reference sequence). With V trimmed by 7 bases and J by 4 bases, 9 bases remained unmatched. DNA of the CDR3: TGTGCCAGCACCTTAGGGGGCGGGATCACTGAAGCTTTCTTT. Its protein product is CASTLGGGITEAFF.

This clonotype has only a few counts. The CDR3 region has the DNA TGTGCCAGCAGCTTATCGATCCTACGGGATACGCAGTATTTT. Protein: CASSLSILRDTQYF. The chain has TRBV11-1 and TRBJ2-3; D is ambiguous. The CDR3 spans 14 residues. Germline CDR1 and CDR2: SGHAT and FQDESV (reference sequence). Trimming took 2 bases from V and 6 from J, leaving 12 bases between them.

This clonotype was picked up a small number of times. The chain combines TRBV25-1 with TRBJ2-1; D is unclear. From germline, CDR1 is MGHDK and CDR2 SYGVNS. Trimming left V 3 bases short and J 0 bases short, with 12 bases between. The CDR3 contains 16 residues. The CDR3 DNA sequence: TGTGCCAGCAGTGACGGTTGGGGATCCTCCTACAATGAGCAGTTCTTC. Protein product: CASSDGWGSSYNEQFF. Combining the CDR3 with reference TRBV25-1 and TRBJ2-1 gives the whole variable domain EADIYQTPRYLVIGTGKKITLECSQTMGHDKMYWYQQDPGMELHLIHYSYGVNSTEKGDLSSESTVSRIRTEHFPLTLESARPSHTSQYLCASSDGWGSSYNEQFFGPGTRLTVL.

This chain joins TRBV6-6 and TRBJ1-5, with 7 bases identical to TRBD1. V shed 7 bases and J 3 bases; nucleotides not matched to a gene: 9. The CDR3 runs 15 residues. Germline V gene sequence: CDR1 MNHNY, CDR2 SVGAGI (reference sequence). As DNA, the CDR3 is TGTGCCAGCACCCCCGGGACAGCGTACAATCAGCCCCAGCATTTT. Translation: CASTPGTAYNQPQHF.

Comments on this clonotype: A much larger clonotype is one base distant, so this may be a read error. This chain links TRBV6-1 with TRBJ1-5; 10 bases are a match to TRBD1. Germline V lookup: CDR1 MNHNS, CDR2 SASEGT. There are 15 residues in the CDR3. Written as DNA, the CDR3 is TGTGCCAGCGAGGGACAGGGGAAACTAAATCAGCCCCAGCAATTT. Translation gives CASEGQGKLNQPQQF.

The rearrangement joins TRBV7-6 to TRBJ2-7, with D tentatively TRBD2 (6 bases). CDR1 and CDR2 (germline): SGHVS, FNYEAQ. Trimming removed 1 base at V and 2 bases at J, with 15 bases between. The length of the CDR3 is 16 residues. The CDR3 sequence: CASSLVQPPGAYEQYF. CDR3 nucleotides: TGTGCCAGCAGCTTAGTCCAGCCCCCGGGAGCCTACGAGCAGTACTTC. The full variable domain, completed using reference TRBV7-6 and TRBJ2-7, is GAGVSQSPRYKVTKRGQDVALRCDPISGHVSLYWYRQALGQGPEFLTYFNYEAQQDKSGLPNDRFSAERPEGSISTLTIQRTEQRDSAMYRCASSLVQPPGAYEQYFGPGTRLTVT.

This clonotype was detected a few times. The genes are TRBV20-1 and TRBJ2-5; 11 nucleotides match TRBD2. Germline values: CDR1 DFQATT, CDR2 SNEGSKA (reference sequence). V lost 4 bases and J lost 5; bases outside the gene matches: 9. This CDR3 is 15 amino acids long. The CDR3 sequence: CSATAGTSGQETQYF. In DNA, the CDR3 is TGCAGTGCTACCGCAGGGACTAGCGGCCAGGAGACCCAGTACTTC.

CDR3 region: CSARDPQGFKAYEQYF. The CDR3 region has the DNA TGCAGTGCTAGAGACCCCCAGGGGTTCAAGGCCTACGAGCAGTACTTC. The chain recombines TRBV20-1 with TRBJ2-7; D may be TRBD1 (6 bases). The germline V gene has CDR1 DFQATT and CDR2 SNEGSKA (reference sequence). This CDR3 is built from 16 residues. V shed 0 bases and J shed 2 bases, with 17 bases lying between them.

The V gene is TRBV6-2 or TRBV6-3, the J gene TRBJ2-2, with a possible D match to TRBD2 (6 bases). Germline V CDR1 and CDR2: MNHEY, SVGEGT. This CDR3 contains 12 residues. The germline V and J ends were trimmed by 11 bases and 4 bases, with 11 bases remaining between them. The CDR3 nucleotides read TGTGCCGGGACTTCGATCACCGGGGAGCTGTTTTTT. Translating gives CAGTSITGELFF.

This clonotype was recorded at least ten times. The V call is TRBV11-3, the J call TRBJ2-3; D is possibly TRBD1 or TRBD2 (5 bases each). V lost 2 bases and J lost 4, with 7 bases in between. Germline-derived CDR1 and CDR2 are SGHNT and YENEEA. This CDR3 comprises 13 residues. CDR3 in amino acids: CASSLRGADTQYF. The CDR3 nucleotides read TGTGCCAGCAGCTTAAGGGGAGCAGATACGCAGTATTTT.